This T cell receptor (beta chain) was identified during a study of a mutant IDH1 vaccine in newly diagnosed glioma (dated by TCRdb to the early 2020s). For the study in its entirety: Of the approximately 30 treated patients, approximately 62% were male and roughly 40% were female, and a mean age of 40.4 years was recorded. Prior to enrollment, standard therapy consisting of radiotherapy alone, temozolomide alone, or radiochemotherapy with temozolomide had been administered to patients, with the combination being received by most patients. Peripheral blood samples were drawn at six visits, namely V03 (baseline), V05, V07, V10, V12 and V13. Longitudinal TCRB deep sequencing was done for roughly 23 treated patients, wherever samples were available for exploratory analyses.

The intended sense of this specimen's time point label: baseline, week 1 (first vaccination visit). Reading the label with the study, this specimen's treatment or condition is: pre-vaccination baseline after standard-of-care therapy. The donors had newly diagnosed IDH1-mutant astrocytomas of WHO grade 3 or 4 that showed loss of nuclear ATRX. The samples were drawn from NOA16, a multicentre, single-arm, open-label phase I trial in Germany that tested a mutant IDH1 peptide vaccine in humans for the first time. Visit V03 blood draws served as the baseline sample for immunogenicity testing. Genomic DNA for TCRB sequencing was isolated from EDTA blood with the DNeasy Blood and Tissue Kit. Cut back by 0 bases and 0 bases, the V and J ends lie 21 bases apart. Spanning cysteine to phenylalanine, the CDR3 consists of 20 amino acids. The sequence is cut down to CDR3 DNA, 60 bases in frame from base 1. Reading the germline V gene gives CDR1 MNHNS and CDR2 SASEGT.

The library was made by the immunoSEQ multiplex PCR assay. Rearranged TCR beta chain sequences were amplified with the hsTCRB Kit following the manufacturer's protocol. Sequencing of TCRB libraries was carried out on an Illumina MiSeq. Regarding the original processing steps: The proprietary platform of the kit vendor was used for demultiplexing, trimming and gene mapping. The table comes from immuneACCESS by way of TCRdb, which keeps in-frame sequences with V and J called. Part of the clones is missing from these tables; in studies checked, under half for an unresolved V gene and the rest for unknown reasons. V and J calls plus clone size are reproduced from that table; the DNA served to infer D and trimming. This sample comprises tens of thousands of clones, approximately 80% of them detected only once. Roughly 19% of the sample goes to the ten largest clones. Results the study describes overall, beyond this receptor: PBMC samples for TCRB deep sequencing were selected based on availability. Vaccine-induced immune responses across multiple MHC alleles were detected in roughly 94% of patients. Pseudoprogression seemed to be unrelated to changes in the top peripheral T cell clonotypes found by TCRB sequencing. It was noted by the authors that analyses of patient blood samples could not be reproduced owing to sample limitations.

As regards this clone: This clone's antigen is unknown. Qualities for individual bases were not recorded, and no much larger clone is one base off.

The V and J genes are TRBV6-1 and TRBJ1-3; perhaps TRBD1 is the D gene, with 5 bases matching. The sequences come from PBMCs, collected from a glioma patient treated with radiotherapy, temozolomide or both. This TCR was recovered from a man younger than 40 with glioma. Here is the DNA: TGTGCCAGCAGTGAAGCCCGGGACGGAGCAGAACCAACCTCTGGAAACACCATATATTTT. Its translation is CASSEARDGAEPTSGNTIYF.